The rows below give T cell receptor beta chains drawn from one sample of a study of Ad26.COV2.S vaccination and SARS-CoV-2 variants. Libraries were prepared by immunoSEQ multiplex PCR; TCRdb keeps only in-frame clonotypes and omits some of them. This sample has fewer than 400,000 clones, with roughly nine tenths found just once. The sequencing used peripheral blood, collected in a trial of Ad26.COV2.S vaccine versus placebo. These receptors all come from a person between 18 and 60 years old who received the Ad26.COV2.S COVID-19 vaccine or a placebo. Each CDR3 is given without its conserved first and last residue. Each record gives: J gene, D gene, clone size, V gene, CDR3 protein. A D gene is named only where the DNA matches it firmly. Clone size is shown for a subset of rows, as once, few, many or a class of expanded clone.

TRBJ2-7	-	-	TRBV27	ASSFRGLSSYEQY
TRBJ1-1	-	-	TRBV6-2/TRBV6-3	ASSYGGTEAF
TRBJ1-2	-	-	TRBV3-1/TRBV3-2	ASSRQEYGYT
TRBJ1-1	TRBD1	-	TRBV5-4	ASSSTGASEAF
TRBJ2-7	TRBD1	once	TRBV2	ASTPTGDEQY
TRBJ1-2	TRBD1	-	TRBV29-1	SVQGQGARFYGYT
TRBJ1-2	-	-	TRBV6-6	ASRNTPNYGYT
TRBJ1-5	-	-	TRBV7-9	ASSLQGSSNQPQH
TRBJ1-5	-	-	TRBV2	ASSELPAYSNQPQH
TRBJ2-5	TRBD2	few	TRBV5-1	ASSLTQRGETQY
TRBJ2-2	-	-	TRBV4-3	ASSQGGDLNTGELF
TRBJ2-3	TRBD2	-	TRBV5-1	ASTPERGAPDTQY
TRBJ1-5	-	-	TRBV7-2	ASSLDQQPQH
TRBJ2-7	TRBD2	once	TRBV3-1/TRBV3-2	ASSQEGLASTYEQY
TRBJ1-2	-	-	TRBV20-1	SASTTDGYT
TRBJ2-5	-	-	TRBV10-3	AISLAGETQY
TRBJ2-5	-	-	TRBV5-5	ASSTENLETQY
TRBJ1-6	-	-	TRBV19	ASSSSRTGLNSPLH
TRBJ2-7	-	-	TRBV4-1	ASSQVSTYEQY
TRBJ2-2	-	-	TRBV6-5	ASSYPGPGELF
TRBJ1-5	-	-	TRBV10-2	ASSEGDQPQH
TRBJ2-7	TRBD1	-	TRBV19	ASSLRQGTYEQY
TRBJ2-7	TRBD1	-	TRBV20-1	SASADRVYEQY
TRBJ2-7	-	-	TRBV7-6	ASSLGPGAGSYEQY
TRBJ1-6	-	-	TRBV6-5	ASSPNRKSPLH
TRBJ1-1	-	-	TRBV7-6	ASSLAGTEAF
TRBJ1-4	-	once	TRBV5-4	ASSRATNEKLF
TRBJ1-2	-	-	TRBV6-5	ASRFDSPNYGYT
TRBJ2-1	TRBD1	-	TRBV7-9	ASSSGTGGNEQF
TRBJ1-4	-	-	TRBV18	ASSPATNEKLF
TRBJ1-3	-	-	TRBV3-1/TRBV3-2	ASSQDHIGNTIY
TRBJ1-5	-	once	TRBV5-5	ASSSAQGPYSNQPQH
TRBJ1-4	-	-	TRBV12-3/TRBV12-4	ASSFGNEKLF
TRBJ1-2	-	-	TRBV24-1	ATSDPGNYNGYT
TRBJ2-3	TRBD2	-	TRBV2	ASSTAGSTDTQY
TRBJ1-1	-	-	TRBV2	ASPPALSGEAF
TRBJ1-2	-	-	TRBV7-9	ASSSFPLTNGYT
TRBJ1-6	-	-	TRBV7-2	ASSLPGPVIH
TRBJ2-5	-	-	TRBV7-2	ASSLRRQETQY
TRBJ1-2	TRBD1	-	TRBV5-1	ASGTGEGNGYT
TRBJ1-6	TRBD1	few	TRBV19	ASNYRGSPLH
TRBJ2-3	-	-	TRBV19	ASSNPQDTQY
TRBJ2-7	-	-	TRBV5-1	ASSLSGEHEQY
TRBJ2-7	-	-	TRBV27	ASRPTGRTYEQY
TRBJ2-5	TRBD1	-	TRBV9	ASSVGFGQGAPYQETQY
TRBJ1-1	-	-	TRBV19	ASSTALNTEAF
TRBJ1-2	TRBD1	-	TRBV4-1	ASSPEDRDEFYGYT
TRBJ1-2	-	-	TRBV3-1/TRBV3-2	ASSQLQSYGYT
TRBJ2-7	TRBD2	-	TRBV5-1	ASRIVSGGPYEQY
TRBJ2-3	-	-	TRBV24-1	ATSDAEPRDTQY
TRBJ1-2	-	-	TRBV11-2	ASSIGASFNYGYT
TRBJ2-1	TRBD2	-	TRBV4-2	ASSQSTGLGFDEQF
TRBJ2-1	-	-	TRBV5-1	ASSFGNHDNEQF